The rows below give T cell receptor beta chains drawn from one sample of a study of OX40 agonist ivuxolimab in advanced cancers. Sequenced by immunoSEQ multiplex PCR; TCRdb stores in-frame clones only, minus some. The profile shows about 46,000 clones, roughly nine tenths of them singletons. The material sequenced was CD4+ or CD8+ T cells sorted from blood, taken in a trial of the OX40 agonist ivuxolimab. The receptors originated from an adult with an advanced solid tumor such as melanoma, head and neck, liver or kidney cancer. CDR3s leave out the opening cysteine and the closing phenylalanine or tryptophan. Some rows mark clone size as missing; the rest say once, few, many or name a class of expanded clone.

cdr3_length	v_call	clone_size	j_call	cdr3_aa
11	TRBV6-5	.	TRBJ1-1	ASSYSEDTEAF
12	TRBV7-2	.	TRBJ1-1	ASSYGTGRTEAF
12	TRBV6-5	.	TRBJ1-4	ASSYGTGGEKLF
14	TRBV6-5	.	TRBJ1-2	ASSYSQGPLSYGYT
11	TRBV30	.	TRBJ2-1	AWSVLLYNEQF
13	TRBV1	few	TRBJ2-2	TSSCGQENTGELF
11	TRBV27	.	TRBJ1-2	ASSFGQGGGYT
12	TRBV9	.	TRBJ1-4	ASSLGTIDEKLF
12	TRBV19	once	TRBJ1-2	ASSVTGGDYGYT
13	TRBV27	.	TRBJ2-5	ASSLSRAGSETQY
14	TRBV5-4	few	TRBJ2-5	ASSTYGGRDQETQY
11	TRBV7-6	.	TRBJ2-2	ASSPGGYGELF
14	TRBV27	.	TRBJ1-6	ASSLVGQTLYSPLH
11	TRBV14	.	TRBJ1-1	ASSQDFSTEAF
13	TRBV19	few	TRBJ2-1	ASSPPDRGGNEQF
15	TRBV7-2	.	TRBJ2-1	ASSLSLTRATYNEQF
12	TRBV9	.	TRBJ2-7	ASSVGGFTYEQY
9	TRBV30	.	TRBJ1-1	AWSPAAEAF
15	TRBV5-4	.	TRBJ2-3	ASSLAGPLTYTDTQY
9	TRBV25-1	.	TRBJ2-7	ASSVVYEQY
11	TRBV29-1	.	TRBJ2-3	SVVQGGTDTQY
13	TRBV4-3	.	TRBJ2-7	ASSQETGGGYEQY
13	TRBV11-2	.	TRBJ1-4	ASSLDPGINEKLF
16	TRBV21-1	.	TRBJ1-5	ASSKEEAGREDNQPQH
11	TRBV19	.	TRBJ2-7	ASSTSGQMGQY
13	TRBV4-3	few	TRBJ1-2	ASSQRTPYDYGYT
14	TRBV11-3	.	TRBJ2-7	ASSLESDRGAYEQY
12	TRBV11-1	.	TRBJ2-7	ASSPGTGSYEQY
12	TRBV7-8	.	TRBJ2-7	ASSPRWGPYEQY
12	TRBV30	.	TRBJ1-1	AWMYGDWSTEAF
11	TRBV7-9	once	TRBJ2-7	ASSRGLLFEQY
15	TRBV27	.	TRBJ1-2	ASPHPRTGKKGYGYT
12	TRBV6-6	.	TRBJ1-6	ATYDRGYDSPLH
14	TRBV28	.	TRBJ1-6	ASSFLGTGIDSPLH
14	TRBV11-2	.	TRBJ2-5	ASSSTSSGGAETQY
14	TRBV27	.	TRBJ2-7	ASSGLPGLATYEQY
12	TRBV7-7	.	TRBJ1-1	ASSPLQQNTEAF
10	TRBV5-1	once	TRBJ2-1	ASSLDPNEQF
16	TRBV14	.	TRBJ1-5	ASSQDGPELPSNQPQH
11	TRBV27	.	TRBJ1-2	ASSYGAGDGYT
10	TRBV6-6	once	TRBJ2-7	ASSPLGSEQY
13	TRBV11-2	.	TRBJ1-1	ASSLVQGRNTEAF
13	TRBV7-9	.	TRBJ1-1	ASSPLGRVGTEAF
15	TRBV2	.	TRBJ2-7	ASSALLTVLREVKQY
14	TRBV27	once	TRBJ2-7	ASSPPSVTGLDEQY
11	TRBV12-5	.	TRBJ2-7	AAGGQLSYEQY
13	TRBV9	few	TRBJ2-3	ASSVYGGGPDTQY
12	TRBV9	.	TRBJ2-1	ASSPPEPYNEQF
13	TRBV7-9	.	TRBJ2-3	ASSLLVDPTDTQY
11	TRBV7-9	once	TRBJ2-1	APFSANDNEQF
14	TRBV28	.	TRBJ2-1	ASSLRELSSYNEQF
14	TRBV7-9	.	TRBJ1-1	ASSTDERTLNTEAF
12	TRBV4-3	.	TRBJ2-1	ASSQAGTHNEQF
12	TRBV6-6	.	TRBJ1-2	ASSFGGEDYGYT
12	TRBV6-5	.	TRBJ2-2	ASSLNDATGELF
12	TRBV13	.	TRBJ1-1	ASSKGQVNTEAF
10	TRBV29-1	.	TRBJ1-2	SYTGGGYGYT